The entry that follows covers one T cell receptor beta chain sequence. There are a few counts of this clonotype. Its antigen is not yet known. Qualities for individual bases were not recorded, and no much larger clone is one base off. Per the germline V gene, ENHRY is the CDR1 and SYGVKD is the CDR2. At the junction V is shortened by 7 bases and J by 0 bases; bases outside the gene matches: 10. Measured from the cysteine to the phenylalanine, the CDR3 is 16 residues long. Only the CDR3 DNA is retained, 48 bases long and in frame from the first base. Libraries came from RT-PCR. The sequencer listed for this sample is Illumina HiSeq 2500. TCRdb itself trimmed the public reads at Q25 with fastp, ran MiXCR and retained productive beta chains. Here each entry gathers all rows of one CDR3 protein and keeps the most common genes and DNA. In this sample the table shows around 480,000 distinct CDR3 sequences, 15% to 20% of which occur a single time. Jointly, the top ten make up 3% of the sample.

This sample was taken from a study of response to subunit inactivated influenza vaccine (dated by TCRdb to about 2018). For the study in its entirety: To follow how T cells responded to a trivalent subunit inactivated influenza vaccine, the researchers relied on deep quantitative profiling of the T cell receptor repertoire. General conclusions and limits of the study: It was suggested by the authors that each seasonal influenza vaccination may recruit only a limited number of new T cells.

The chain was built from TRBV10-3 and TRBJ2-3; a stretch of 7 junction bases matches TRBD1. The source is a man aged 45-69 years who received an inactivated influenza vaccine. Donor details come from another sample of the same person, matched by shared clones. This specimen consisted of CD4+ T cells sorted from PBMCs, obtained around 2 years after vaccination. The CDR3: CAINEGALTSTDTQYF. The sequenced DNA: TGTGCCATCAACGAGGGGGCCCTCACTAGCACAGATACGCAGTATTTT.